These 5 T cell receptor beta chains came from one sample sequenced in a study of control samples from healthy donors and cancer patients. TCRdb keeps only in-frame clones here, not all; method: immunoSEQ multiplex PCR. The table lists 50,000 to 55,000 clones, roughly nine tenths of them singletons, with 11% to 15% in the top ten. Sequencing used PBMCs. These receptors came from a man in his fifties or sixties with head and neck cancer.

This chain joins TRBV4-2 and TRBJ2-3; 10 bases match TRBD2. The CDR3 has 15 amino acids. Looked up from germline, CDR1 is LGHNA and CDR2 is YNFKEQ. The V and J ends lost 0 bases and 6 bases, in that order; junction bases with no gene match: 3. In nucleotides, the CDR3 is TGTGCCAGCAGCCAAGAAGCGGGGGGGCCCGATACGCAGTATTTT. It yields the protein CASSQEAGGPDTQYF.

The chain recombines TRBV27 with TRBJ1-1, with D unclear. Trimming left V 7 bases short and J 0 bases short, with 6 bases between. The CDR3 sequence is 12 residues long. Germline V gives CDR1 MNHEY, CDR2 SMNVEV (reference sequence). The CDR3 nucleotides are TGTGCCAGCATGGGTATGAACACTGAAGCTTTCTTT. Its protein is CASMGMNTEAFF.

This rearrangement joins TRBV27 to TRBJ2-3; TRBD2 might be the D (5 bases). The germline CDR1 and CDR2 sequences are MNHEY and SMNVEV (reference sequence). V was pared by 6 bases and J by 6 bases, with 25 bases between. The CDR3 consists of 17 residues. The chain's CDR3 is CASRNFGSGVFADTQYF. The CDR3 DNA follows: TGTGCCAGCAGAAATTTCGGTTCCGGGGTTTTTGCGGATACGCAGTATTTT.

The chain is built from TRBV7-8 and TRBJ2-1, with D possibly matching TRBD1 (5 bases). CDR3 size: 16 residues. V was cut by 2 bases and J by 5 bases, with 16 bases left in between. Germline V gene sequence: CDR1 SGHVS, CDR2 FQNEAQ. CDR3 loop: CASSLRGQTSNNEQFF. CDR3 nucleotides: TGTGCCAGCAGCTTAAGGGGCCAGACGTCCAACAATGAGCAGTTCTTC.

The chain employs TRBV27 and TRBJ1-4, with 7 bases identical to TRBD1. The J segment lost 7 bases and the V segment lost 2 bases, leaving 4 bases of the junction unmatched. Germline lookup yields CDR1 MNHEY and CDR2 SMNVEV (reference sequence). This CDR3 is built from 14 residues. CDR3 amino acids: CASSLHRGSEKLFF. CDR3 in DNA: TGTGCCAGCAGTTTACACAGGGGAAGTGAAAAACTGTTTTTT. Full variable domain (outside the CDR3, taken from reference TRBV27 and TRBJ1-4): EAQVTQNPRYLITVTGKKLTVTCSQNMNHEYMSWYRQDPGLGLRQIYYSMNVEVTDKGDVPEGYKVSRKEKRNFPLILESPSPNQTSLYFCASSLHRGSEKLFFGSGTQLSVL.